This T cell receptor beta chain comes out of a study of blood T cell repertoires in COVID-19. For the study at large: Some COVID-19 samples were acute and others convalescent; all came from the United States, Italy and Spain.

V lost 8 bases, J lost 4 bases, and 8 bases stayed unmatched. This CDR3 contains 14 residues. Germline V CDR1 and CDR2: MNHEY, SVGAGI. Assignments of participants to cohorts depended upon their own reported clinical history. The authors' processing: Estimation of nucleated cell counts relied on the amplification of reference gene primers. Clones were sequenced by immunoSEQ multiplex PCR, and TCRdb holds only the in-frame ones, with some missing. That table supplies the V and J calls and clone size; D and trimming were determined from the DNA. The table has roughly 140,000 clones, around 80% seen once.

This TCR was recovered from a man in his fifties or sixties who had recovered from COVID-19. Sequenced material: PBMCs or T cells enriched from blood (not recorded which). The chain uses TRBV6-5 and TRBJ2-7, with 10 bases that match TRBD2. Written as DNA, the CDR3 is TGTGCCAGCGCCAGGACTAGCGGTAATTACGAGCAGTACTTC. Protein: CASARTSGNYEQYF.